Each of the 2 T cell receptor beta chains below was sequenced from the same sample in a study of T cells in localized non-small cell lung cancer. Only in-frame clones appear in the TCRdb table, and some are missing; sequencing was by immunoSEQ multiplex PCR. The top ten hold 2.4% of the sample, which has about 22,000 clones, roughly 80% seen once. The material was peripheral blood, obtained before any cancer treatment. These receptors all come from a man aged 35 to 69 with stage I lung adenocarcinoma.

The V call is TRBV7-2, the J call TRBJ2-1; D remains unclear. Germline V CDR1 and CDR2: SGHTA, FQGNSA. The V and J ends lost 0 bases and 15 bases respectively, with 12 bases between them. The CDR3 sequence is 12 residues long. CDR3 protein: CASSLAASGPFF. CDR3 coding DNA: TGTGCCAGCAGCTTAGCTGCCTCAGGTCCGTTCTTC.

The CDR3 DNA reads as TGTGCCAGCAGTGCCGGGACAGGGGGCTTGAAGACCCAGTACTTC. Encoded protein: CASSAGTGGLKTQYF. The J gene is TRBJ2-5, the V gene TRBV7-2, with TRBD1 matching 12 bases. V was pared by 6 bases and J by 6 bases, with 8 bases of the junction left unmatched. The CDR3 loop spans 15 amino acids. CDR1 is SGHTA and CDR2 is FQGNSA in the germline V gene.